A selection of T cell receptor beta chains follows, all from one sample in a study of T cells after yellow fever vaccination. TCRdb redid the calling of the 5' RACE reads with MiXCR, one entry per CDR3 protein. The sample contains around 360,000 distinct CDR3 sequences, roughly 12% of which appear only once. The sample here was PBMCs, taken on the day of the first yellow fever vaccination. The receptor source for this set is a man aged 18 to 29 who received the YFV17D yellow fever vaccine. The CDR3 runs from the conserved cysteine through the conserved F or W. D genes are given only for firm matches. For some rows the clone size is stated as once, few or many, or as a class when expanded; others skip it.

clone_size: few
j_call: TRBJ2-3
d_call: .
v_call: TRBV21-1
cdr3_nt: TGTGCCAGCACCCGACTATCGTCAAGGGGGCGCGCAGATACGCAGTATTTT
cdr3_aa: CASTRLSSRGRADTQYF

clone_size: few
j_call: TRBJ1-4
d_call: .
v_call: TRBV19
cdr3_nt: TGTGCCAGTAGTAACGGGGAAAAACTGTTTTTT
cdr3_aa: CASSNGEKLFF

clone_size: few
j_call: TRBJ2-3
d_call: .
v_call: TRBV7-7
cdr3_nt: TGTGCCAGCAGCTTTTTGGATAGTGCAGATACGCAGTATTTT
cdr3_aa: CASSFLDSADTQYF

clone_size: few
j_call: TRBJ1-5
d_call: .
v_call: TRBV7-3
cdr3_nt: TGTGCCAGCAGCGTGGGTCAGCCCCAGCATTTT
cdr3_aa: CASSVGQPQHF

clone_size: once
j_call: TRBJ2-1
d_call: TRBD1
v_call: TRBV7-9
cdr3_nt: TGTGCCAGCAGCTTACCGGACAGGGTATACAATGAGCAGTTCTTC
cdr3_aa: CASSLPDRVYNEQFF

clone_size: few
j_call: TRBJ1-2
d_call: .
v_call: TRBV12-3/TRBV12-4
cdr3_nt: TGTGCCAGCAGTTTTGGGGGCGCAGAGAATGGCTACACCTTC
cdr3_aa: CASSFGGAENGYTF

clone_size: .
j_call: TRBJ2-5
d_call: .
v_call: TRBV7-9
cdr3_nt: TGTGCCAGCAGCTTAACAAGGATGGAGACCCAGTACTTC
cdr3_aa: CASSLTRMETQYF

clone_size: .
j_call: TRBJ1-1
d_call: .
v_call: TRBV3-1
cdr3_nt: TGTGCCAGCAGCAATGCCGGGACGGCGGTAGTTTTTGGCACTGAAGCTTTCTTT
cdr3_aa: CASSNAGTAVVFGTEAFF

clone_size: few
j_call: TRBJ1-6
d_call: .
v_call: TRBV4-1
cdr3_nt: TGCGCCAGCAGCCAAGATTGGGTCTCCTATAATTCACCCCTCCACTTT
cdr3_aa: CASSQDWVSYNSPLHF

clone_size: many
j_call: TRBJ1-2
d_call: .
v_call: TRBV7-2
cdr3_nt: TGTGCCAGCAGCTTCGAGGTCTATGGCTACACCTTC
cdr3_aa: CASSFEVYGYTF

clone_size: few
j_call: TRBJ2-3
d_call: .
v_call: TRBV12-3/TRBV12-4
cdr3_nt: TGTGCCAGCAGTCATAACCCTAGCACAGATACGCAGTATTTT
cdr3_aa: CASSHNPSTDTQYF

clone_size: many
j_call: TRBJ2-5
d_call: TRBD2
v_call: TRBV5-1
cdr3_nt: TGCGCCAGCAGCTTTGGAAGCGGGGGGAGCTCCCAAGAGACCCAGTACTTC
cdr3_aa: CASSFGSGGSSQETQYF

clone_size: few
j_call: TRBJ2-2
d_call: TRBD2
v_call: TRBV6-1
cdr3_nt: TGTGCCAGCAGTGGTGGACTAGCGGGGATTGGGGAGCTGTTTTTT
cdr3_aa: CASSGGLAGIGELFF

clone_size: few
j_call: TRBJ1-3
d_call: TRBD1
v_call: TRBV10-3
cdr3_nt: TGTGCCATCAGGGACAGGGGGACTGGAAACACCATATATTTT
cdr3_aa: CAIRDRGTGNTIYF

clone_size: .
j_call: TRBJ2-5
d_call: .
v_call: TRBV20-1
cdr3_nt: TGCAGTGCTAGGAAAGTGGAGTGGGAGACCCAGTACTTC
cdr3_aa: CSARKVEWETQYF

clone_size: few
j_call: TRBJ1-2
d_call: .
v_call: TRBV28
cdr3_nt: TGTGCCAGCCGGAAGAATAACTATGGCTACACCTTC
cdr3_aa: CASRKNNYGYTF

clone_size: .
j_call: TRBJ2-5
d_call: TRBD2
v_call: TRBV4-2
cdr3_nt: TGTGCCAGCAGCCAGAGGACTAGCGGGGGGGGTGAGACCCAGTACTTC
cdr3_aa: CASSQRTSGGGETQYF

clone_size: few
j_call: TRBJ1-4
d_call: .
v_call: TRBV11-2
cdr3_nt: TGTGCCAGCAACCGGAGGGCAACTAATGAAAAACTGTTTTTT
cdr3_aa: CASNRRATNEKLFF

clone_size: .
j_call: TRBJ2-3
d_call: TRBD1
v_call: TRBV10-2
cdr3_nt: TGCGCCAGCAGTGGACAGGGAATAACAGATACGCAGTATTTT
cdr3_aa: CASSGQGITDTQYF

clone_size: many
j_call: TRBJ2-2
d_call: .
v_call: TRBV15
cdr3_nt: TGTGCCACCAGTGTGAAAGGGAACACCGGGGAGCTGTTTTTT
cdr3_aa: CATSVKGNTGELFF

clone_size: .
j_call: TRBJ1-4
d_call: .
v_call: TRBV12-3/TRBV12-4
cdr3_nt: TGTGCCAGCACCAATGAGGGGGGTGAAAAACTGTTTTTT
cdr3_aa: CASTNEGGEKLFF

clone_size: .
j_call: TRBJ2-2
d_call: .
v_call: TRBV7-9
cdr3_nt: TGTGCCAGCAGCCCTCCTTCAGCGGGCATGAACACCGGGGAGCTGTTTTTT
cdr3_aa: CASSPPSAGMNTGELFF

clone_size: many
j_call: TRBJ1-1
d_call: .
v_call: TRBV3-1
cdr3_nt: TGTGCCAGCAGCCACATGAACACTGAAGCTTTCTTT
cdr3_aa: CASSHMNTEAFF

clone_size: .
j_call: TRBJ2-5
d_call: TRBD2
v_call: TRBV20-1
cdr3_nt: TGCAGTGGTGTCAAACTAGCGGGGTTCCAGGAGACCCAGTACTTC
cdr3_aa: CSGVKLAGFQETQYF

clone_size: few
j_call: TRBJ2-5
d_call: .
v_call: TRBV6-2/TRBV6-3
cdr3_nt: TGTGCCAGCAGTTATGTCGAACTGGAGACCCAGTACTTC
cdr3_aa: CASSYVELETQYF

clone_size: few
j_call: TRBJ1-2
d_call: TRBD1
v_call: TRBV7-2
cdr3_nt: TGTGCCAGCAGCTTAGGAGACAGGGGTGGCTACACCTTC
cdr3_aa: CASSLGDRGGYTF

clone_size: few
j_call: TRBJ2-7
d_call: .
v_call: TRBV7-2
cdr3_nt: TGTGCCAGCGGCCGGGATTTGAGGTCCTACGAGCAGTACTTC
cdr3_aa: CASGRDLRSYEQYF

clone_size: few
j_call: TRBJ2-2
d_call: .
v_call: TRBV7-2
cdr3_nt: TGTGCCAGCAGCTCGAGGCGTTTGGGGGAGCTGTTTTTT
cdr3_aa: CASSSRRLGELFF

clone_size: .
j_call: TRBJ1-5
d_call: TRBD1
v_call: TRBV6-2/TRBV6-3
cdr3_nt: TGTGCCAGCAGTTCCCCAGTGGCGGGACAGAATTATCAGCCCCAGCATTTT
cdr3_aa: CASSSPVAGQNYQPQHF

clone_size: few
j_call: TRBJ2-3
d_call: .
v_call: TRBV9
cdr3_nt: TGTGCCAGCAGGGGCCTTGGAATTGGCACAGATACGCAGTATTTT
cdr3_aa: CASRGLGIGTDTQYF

clone_size: few
j_call: TRBJ1-5
d_call: .
v_call: TRBV6-1
cdr3_nt: TGTGCCAGCAGTCTTCGACAGTACAATCAGCCCCAGCATTTT
cdr3_aa: CASSLRQYNQPQHF

clone_size: .
j_call: TRBJ2-7
d_call: TRBD2
v_call: TRBV12-3/TRBV12-4
cdr3_nt: TGTGCCAGCAGTTCGACTAGCGGGGGGCTGTACGAGCAGTACTTC
cdr3_aa: CASSSTSGGLYEQYF

clone_size: .
j_call: TRBJ1-1
d_call: TRBD1
v_call: TRBV5-1
cdr3_nt: TGCGCCAGCCGTACAGGGGATTGGACTGAAGCTTTCTTT
cdr3_aa: CASRTGDWTEAFF

clone_size: .
j_call: TRBJ1-1
d_call: .
v_call: TRBV4-3
cdr3_nt: TGCGCCAGCAGCCAGGACACAGGGAGTGCAGCTTTCTTT
cdr3_aa: CASSQDTGSAAFF

clone_size: .
j_call: TRBJ1-6
d_call: TRBD1
v_call: TRBV20-1
cdr3_nt: TGCAGTGCTCAGGGGGTGTCCTATAATTCACCCCTCCACTTT
cdr3_aa: CSAQGVSYNSPLHF

clone_size: .
j_call: TRBJ1-2
d_call: .
v_call: TRBV7-8
cdr3_nt: TGTGCCAGCAGCTTAGAGAGGGTTGGGCCCACGGTGGGCTACACCTTC
cdr3_aa: CASSLERVGPTVGYTF